This T cell receptor (beta chain) stems from a study of cytomegalovirus exposure and HLA in healthy donors. As for this clone: Its antigen is not identified.

The PCR had 60 Vbeta and 13 Jbeta primers. TCRdb's copy holds only in-frame clones and misses some; the assay was immunoSEQ multiplex PCR. The sample yields 50,000 to 55,000 clones, about 57% seen once. Notes on the study in general: As a later analysis revealed, most CMV-associated TCR beta chains appeared HLA-restricted. Analysis performed later found more than 15,000 TCR beta sequences associated with HLA alleles at 0.05 false discovery rate.

Germline V gene lookup returns CDR1 SGHRS and CDR2 YFSETQ. V gave up 4 bases and J gave up 8 bases; unmatched junction bases: 8. The CDR3 has 14 residues. The chain combines TRBV5-1 with TRBJ1-4; 7 bases align to TRBD1. The sample consisted of PBMCs. The sequence came from a human donor in good health. CDR3 protein: CASSQGGIGEKLFF. Here the CDR3 DNA reads TGCGCCAGCAGCCAGGGGGGTATTGGGGAAAAACTGTTTTTT.